This T cell receptor beta chain comes out of a study of blood T cell repertoires in COVID-19. Sequencing was performed with immunoSEQ multiplex PCR; in TCRdb, only in-frame clones are kept and a portion is missing. The sample has 250,000 to 350,000 clones; 85% are singletons. This CDR3 spans 15 amino acids. Germline CDR1 reads SGHRS; CDR2 reads YFSETQ. J was trimmed by 4 bases and V by 5 bases; bases with no gene match: 8. Input material: PBMCs or T cells enriched from blood (not recorded which). This rearrangement joins TRBV5-1 to TRBJ2-5; 10 nucleotides agree with TRBD2. This TCR derives from a woman aged 50 to 60 who had recovered from COVID-19. The CDR3 region is CASRSTSGALETQYF. The CDR3 DNA follows: TGCGCCAGCAGATCCACTAGCGGGGCGTTAGAGACCCAGTACTTC.